This section outlines one TCR beta chain sequence together with its context. The sample comes from a study of blood T cell repertoires in COVID-19. Looking at the study overall: Nucleic acid was either cDNA or gDNA, and it came from T cells, B-cell-depleted T cells, or PBMCs.

V was cut by 0 bases and J by 7 bases, with 9 bases left in between. CDR3 length: 13 residues. CDR1 is MGHRA, CDR2 YSYEKL, per germline. Clinical history as reported by participants underpinned cohort assignment. Cohort 3 recovery required two negative PCRs, clearance, or symptom resolution. The data were produced by immunoSEQ multiplex PCR, yet TCRdb's version contains in-frame clones alone and is incomplete. Found here are 180,000 or so clones, approximately 87% of them singletons; the top ten hold approximately 4.7%. The V and J genes are TRBV4-1 and TRBJ1-2; no reliable D call. The sequencing sample was made of PBMCs or T cells enriched from blood (not recorded which). The receptor comes from a woman between 45 and 65 years old who had recovered from COVID-19. CDR3 residues: CASSQESYGGYTF. CDR3 nucleotide sequence: TGCGCCAGCAGCCAAGAAAGCTATGGTGGCTACACCTTC.